These 7 T cell receptor beta chains originate from one sample sequenced in a study of T cell responses to AZD1222 COVID-19 vaccine. Sequencing was performed with immunoSEQ multiplex PCR; in TCRdb, only in-frame clones are kept and a portion is missing. This table has around 100,000 clones, about 88% appearing once. Source: peripheral blood, taken on day 0 of AZD1222 vaccination. Source of these receptors: an adult in good health.

The J gene is TRBJ2-1, the V gene TRBV2; no firm D call. V lost 6 bases and J 6 bases, leaving 12 bases between the germline ends. Per the germline V gene, CDR1 is SNHLY and CDR2 is FYNNEI. The CDR3 has 13 amino acids. CDR3 DNA: TGTGCCAGCAGCTCCTGGCGGAGCAATGAGCAGTTCTTC. This encodes CASSSWRSNEQFF.

This clone was counted a few times. This chain uses TRBV6-5 with TRBJ1-1; D is ambiguous. The V gene's germline CDR1 is MNHEY and CDR2 SVGAGI. Trimming took 4 bases from V and 1 from J, leaving 7 bases between them. This CDR3 is built from 13 residues. The CDR3 DNA is TGTGCCAGCAGTTTGATGGGGAACACTGAAGCTTTCTTT. It codes for CASSLMGNTEAFF.

On this clone: One end of the junction varies from germline; a read error may be responsible. The rearrangement links TRBV4-3 to TRBJ2-3; D gene unclear. Germline assignment: CDR1 LGHNA and CDR2 YSLEER. The CDR3 sequence is 15 residues long. CDR3 sequence: CASSQERTRTNTQYF. The CDR3 region has the DNA TGCGCCAGCAGCCAAGAACGCACTCGCACAAATACGCAGTATTTT.

The V and J genes are TRBV18 and TRBJ1-5, with D tentatively TRBD1 (5 bases). The CDR3 runs to 14 residues. The germline CDR1 and CDR2 sequences are KGHSH and LQKENI. V was trimmed by 6 bases and J by 0 bases, leaving 9 bases between them. The CDR3 is CASSLGDSNQPQHF. As DNA, the CDR3 is TGTGCCAGCTCCCTGGGGGATAGCAATCAGCCCCAGCATTTT.

This chain connects TRBV7-2 to TRBJ1-1; D unclear. CDR1 SGHTA and CDR2 FQGNSA come from the germline V gene. Trimming took 2 bases from V and 3 from J, leaving 13 bases between them. There are 15 residues in the CDR3. CDR3: CASSLSPGDHTEAFF. The CDR3 DNA is TGTGCCAGCAGCTTAAGTCCAGGAGATCACACTGAAGCTTTCTTT.

The genes are TRBV6-2 or TRBV6-3 and TRBJ1-2, with TRBD1 matching 7 bases. CDR3 length: 15 amino acids. J lost 1 base, V lost 5 bases, and 7 bases had no gene match. Germline CDR1 MNHEY, CDR2 SVGEGT. CDR3 nucleotides: TGTGCCAGCAGTCCCTGGGACAGTTTTAACTATGGCTACACCTTC. It is translated as CASSPWDSFNYGYTF.

V gene TRBV9 combines with J gene TRBJ1-1, with a possible D match to TRBD1 (6 bases). V lost 6 bases and J lost 6, with 24 bases in between. Germline V gives CDR1 SGDLS, CDR2 YYNGEE. The CDR3 loop spans 16 amino acids. The CDR3 protein is CASIDIPRTNRAEAFF. The CDR3 DNA is TGTGCCAGCATCGATATCCCACGGACGAACAGGGCTGAAGCTTTCTTT.